The 4 T cell receptor beta chains listed next were all sequenced from one sample in a study of metastatic and nonmetastatic thyroid tumors. TCRdb re-called clones from the PCR reads using MiXCR. The profile covers about 16,000 clones, with roughly a third appearing a single time and roughly 12% taken by the ten largest. Until they underwent thyroid surgery, no patient had received any treatment. Input material: tumor tissue. The receptors derive from a male donor with papillary thyroid cancer or a benign thyroid nodule (not recorded which). Some clones in this sample may be carry-over from other donors' samples.

For this clone: At one of its ends the junction is not consistent with the germline gene, which may arise from a read error. This same CDR3 is encoded by further DNA sequences in the sample. V usage is TRBV6-1 and J usage is TRBJ1-3; possible D gene TRBD1, 5 bases. The germline V gene has CDR1 MNHNS and CDR2 SASEGT. CDR3 size: 16 residues. Here the CDR3 reads CASSLEEGQYGNTIYF. In nucleotides, the CDR3 is TGTGCCAGCAGCTTGGAGGAGGGGCAGTACGGAAATACCATATATTTT.

The gene calls are TRBV11-3 and TRBJ2-3; D perhaps matches TRBD1 (6 bases). Germline CDR1 is SGHNT and CDR2 is YENEEA. The V end lost 7 bases, the J end lost 5 bases, and 16 bases lay between the germline ends. The CDR3 extends over 14 amino acids. CDR3 protein: CASTGHRGIDTQYF. Written as DNA, the CDR3 is TGTGCCAGCACCGGACATAGGGGGATAGATACGCAGTATTTT.

This clone was picked up many times. Given a much more abundant clone one base away, this may be a read error. Other DNA sequences in the sample encode the same CDR3. The gene calls are TRBV20-1 and TRBJ1-5; D perhaps matches TRBD1 (5 bases). This CDR3 is built from 13 residues. The V and J ends lost 4 bases and 1 base respectively, with 8 bases between them. Looked up from germline, CDR1 is DFQATT and CDR2 is SNEGSKA (reference sequence). CDR3 sequence reads: CSAIGTSNQPQHF. Written as DNA, the CDR3 is TGCAGTGCTATTGGGACGAGCAATCAGCCCCAGCATTTT.

This clone has just a few counts. The rearrangement links TRBV6-1 to TRBJ2-1; the D gene is possibly TRBD2 (6 bases). V was clipped by 8 bases and J by 4 bases, with 9 bases between them. The germline CDR1 and CDR2 sequences are MNHNS and SASEGT. The CDR3 consists of 12 residues. Here the CDR3 reads CASRDSYNEQFF. CDR3 sequence (DNA): TGTGCCAGCCGGGACTCATACAATGAGCAGTTCTTC.